This TCR beta chain was captured by sequencing in a study of OX40 agonist ivuxolimab in advanced cancers. Only in-frame clones appear in the TCRdb table, and some are missing; sequencing was by immunoSEQ multiplex PCR. The sample lists 15,000 to 20,000 clones; 75% to 90% were seen once. The material sequenced was CD4+ or CD8+ T cells sorted from blood, taken in a trial of the OX40 agonist ivuxolimab. The receptor was derived from an adult with an advanced solid tumor such as melanoma, head and neck, liver or kidney cancer.

CDR3 bases: TGTGCCAGCAGCCGGCAAGGGACAGGGGGACCAGATACGCAGTATTTT. This gives the protein CASSRQGTGGPDTQYF. The V gene is TRBV5-5, the J gene TRBJ2-3, with 11 positions matching TRBD1. With 4 bases clipped from V and 4 bases from J, the junction kept 8 bases outside the gene matches. Germline V gene lookup returns CDR1 SGHKS and CDR2 YYEKEE (reference sequence). The CDR3 extends over 16 amino acids. Together with reference TRBV5-5 and TRBJ2-3, the CDR3 gives the full variable domain: DAGVTQSPTHLIKTRGQQVTLRCSPISGHKSVSWYQQVLGQGPQFIFQYYEKEERGRGNFPDRFSARQFPNYSSELNVNALLLGDSALYLCASSRQGTGGPDTQYFGPGTRLTVL.